The entry below gives a single T cell receptor (beta chain) sequence along with its context. Its antigen is not yet known. Per-base quality was not reported, and no clone a single base away is much larger than it. This sample stems from a study of CD8 T cells in ankylosing spondylitis (dated by TCRdb to about 2017). About the investigation overall: T cell receptor beta repertoires were profiled in healthy donors and ankylosing spondylitis patients so that disease-linked TCR variants could be found. The whole study cohort included 108 healthy donors and about two dozen ankylosing spondylitis patients. Samples of peripheral blood were taken, and for ankylosing spondylitis patients, synovial fluid was collected as well. The full study reports these points: The disease-linked clones were reported as significantly enriched in matched synovial fluid samples from ankylosing spondylitis patients. Some motif variants had previously been reported in the synovial fluid and blood of reactive arthritis patients, which suggests shared mechanisms of disease initiation. A TCR beta motif made up of 7 to 9 highly homologous amino acid variants appeared to be characteristic of blood from ankylosing spondylitis patients. The disease-linked clones showed a CD8+ phenotype and occurred at relatively low frequencies in peripheral blood.

TCRdb names Illumina HiSeq 2500 as the instrument used. TCR beta libraries were prepared by quantitative 5'-RACE with molecular barcodes. On the study's bioinformatics: A new computational method based on a probabilistic model of VDJ rearrangement was used to identify disease-linked TCR variants. The public reads were quality trimmed at Q25 with fastp and then assembled into clones with MiXCR by TCRdb, keeping productive beta chains. Each entry is one CDR3 protein sequence, shown with its most common DNA and genes. For this entry, the V and J calls and clone size follow TCRdb and not the study's own pipeline. The sample table records some 270,000 distinct CDR3 sequences; roughly 18% of these occur just once. The ten largest clones take up more than 25% of the sample. Measured from the cysteine to the phenylalanine, the CDR3 is 17 residues long. Of all the DNA, just the CDR3 is kept, 51 bases in frame from base 1. V is pruned by 0 bases and J by 5 bases, leaving 4 bases of the junction without a gene match. The germline V gene gives CDR1 as SGHRS and CDR2 as YFSETQ.

The source of this sequence is a male donor with ankylosing spondylitis or in good health (not recorded which). The sample consisted of blood, either unsorted or a sorted T cell fraction (not recorded which). The chain was built from TRBV5-1 and TRBJ2-2, and TRBD2 aligns with 13 junction nucleotides. The CDR3 region has the sequence CASSLGTSGSKTGELFF. The DNA is TGCGCCAGCAGCTTGGGGACTAGCGGGAGTAAGACCGGGGAGCTGTTTTTT.